Presented here are 8 T cell receptor beta chains from one specimen sequenced in a study of T cell changes during pregnancy in multiple sclerosis. The repertoire was sequenced with immunoSEQ multiplex PCR; TCRdb's copy has only in-frame clones and lacks some. The sample yields over 45,000 clones, about 90% seen once. Material: CD4+ T cells from peripheral blood mononuclear cells, obtained in the second trimester of pregnancy. The receptors come from a female donor with multiple sclerosis, enrolled in a pregnancy study.

The chain combines TRBV7-3 with TRBJ1-5, with 7 bases fitting TRBD1. With 2 bases clipped from V and 7 bases from J, the junction kept 2 bases outside the gene matches. The length of the CDR3 is 13 residues. CDR1 and CDR2 from the germline V gene are SGHTA and FQGTGA. For the CDR3, the DNA is TGTGCCAGCAGCTTAGACAGGGAACAGCCCCAGCATTTT. Residues: CASSLDREQPQHF.

V usage is TRBV9 and J usage is TRBJ1-1; D call uncertain. V lost 2 bases and J lost 0, with 17 bases in between. The germline V gene has CDR1 SGDLS and CDR2 YYNGEE. The CDR3 runs 17 residues. The CDR3 sequence: CASSVSPSRVMNTEAFF. The CDR3 nucleotides are TGTGCCAGCAGCGTGAGCCCCTCGAGGGTAATGAACACTGAAGCTTTCTTT.

This clone was detected a few times. The CDR3 DNA sequence: TGTGCCTGGAGTAGGCAGACTAACTCTGGAAACACCATATATTTT. It is translated as CAWSRQTNSGNTIYF. The V and J genes are TRBV30 and TRBJ1-3; D remains ambiguous. Germline V gene lookup returns CDR1 GTSNPN and CDR2 SVGIG (reference sequence). The CDR3 spans 15 residues. V lost 2 bases, J lost 0 bases, and 11 bases lay in between.

CDR3 bases: TGTGCCAGTAGTATAGTATGGCGGGTCAGTTACACTGAAGCTTTCTTT. Translation: CASSIVWRVSYTEAFF. The rearrangement joins TRBV19 to TRBJ1-1; unclear D gene. The CDR3 covers 16 residues. The V gene lost 1 base and the J gene lost 3 bases, with 15 bases spanning the gap. Germline lookup yields CDR1 LNHDA and CDR2 SQIVND (reference sequence).

The rearrangement uses TRBV5-4 and TRBJ1-4, with 7 bases that match TRBD1. The V segment lost 0 bases and the J segment 7 bases; nucleotides outside the gene matches: 9. This CDR3 contains 16 residues. CDR1 is SGHNT and CDR2 is YYREEE in the germline V gene (reference sequence). The CDR3 DNA reads as TGTGCCAGCAGCTTGGGACAGGGATGGAGTGGTGAAAAACTGTTTTTT. Amino acids: CASSLGQGWSGEKLFF.

The CDR3 nucleotides are TGCAGCGTGGCCCCCCATCTCCAGGGGATGAACACTGAAGCTTTCTTT. Translation: CSVAPHLQGMNTEAFF. This chain uses TRBV29-1 with TRBJ1-1; possibly TRBD1 for D (6 bases). Germline V gene sequence: CDR1 SQVTM, CDR2 ANQGSEA. CDR3 length: 16 amino acids. V lost 6 bases and J lost 0, with 20 bases in between. The full variable domain, rest sourced from reference TRBV29-1 and TRBJ1-1, is SAVISQKPSRDICQRGTSLTIQCQVDSQVTMMFWYRQQPGQSLTLIATANQGSEATYESGFVIDKFPISRPNLTFSTLTVSNMSPEDSSIYLCSVAPHLQGMNTEAFFGQGTRLTVV.

The J gene is TRBJ1-5, the V gene TRBV30; D call uncertain. With 1 base removed from V and 5 bases from J, the gap between germline ends came to 12 bases. The CDR3 extends over 14 amino acids. CDR1 is GTSNPN and CDR2 is SVGIG in the germline V gene (reference sequence). CDR3 region: CAWSGTAGDQPQHF. In DNA form, the CDR3 reads TGTGCCTGGAGTGGAACTGCGGGTGATCAGCCCCAGCATTTT.

The genes are TRBV9 and TRBJ1-4; 9 bases fit TRBD1. Germline lookup yields CDR1 SGDLS and CDR2 YYNGEE. V was pared by 4 bases and J by 0 bases, with 4 bases of the junction left unmatched. The CDR3 is 16 residues long. Here the CDR3 reads CASSPRQGATNEKLFF. DNA for the CDR3: TGTGCCAGCAGCCCCCGACAGGGGGCAACTAATGAAAAACTGTTTTTT. Drawing the rest from reference TRBV9 and TRBJ1-4, the complete variable domain is DSGVTQTPKHLITATGQRVTLRCSPRSGDLSVYWYQQSLDQGLQFLIQYYNGEERAKGNILERFSAQQFPDLHSELNLSSLELGDSALYFCASSPRQGATNEKLFFGSGTQLSVL.